The 29 T cell receptor beta chains below come from one sample, sequenced in a study of cytomegalovirus exposure and HLA in healthy donors (dated by TCRdb to the late 2010s). Library generation was performed with the immunoSEQ multiplex PCR assay. For the multiplex PCR, a mixture combining 60 forward primers for TCR Vbeta segments and 13 reverse primers for TCR Jbeta segments was used. TCRdb mirrors the immuneACCESS table, restricted to in-frame sequences. Some clones are absent from its copies; in checked studies, under half trace to an unresolved V gene, and the reason for the others is unknown. The sample yields 78,000 or so clones; around 60% were counted once. The ten most abundant clones make up 4.4% of the sample. The sequenced sample consisted of PBMCs. All receptors come from a male donor in good health and CMV-seropositive.

This CDR3 is CASSSQNFGSGELFF. For the CDR3, the DNA is TGTGCCAGCAGCTCACAGAATTTTGGTTCCGGGGAGCTGTTTTTT. This chain uses TRBV7-2 with TRBJ2-2; D not certain. Trimming cost V 4 bases and J 6 bases, with 15 bases left between them. This CDR3 has 15 residues. Germline CDR1 and CDR2: SGHTA and FQGNSA.

The rearrangement uses TRBV29-1 and TRBJ2-7; 8 positions agree with TRBD2. Germline V gives CDR1 SQVTM, CDR2 ANQGSEA. This CDR3 is built from 17 residues. Germline trimming cut 7 bases from V and 2 bases from J; bases unmatched to any gene: 19. The CDR3, as DNA: TGCAGCGGGAAATGGGCAAGCGGGAGCCCGATAACCTACGAGCAGTACTTC. It encodes CSGKWASGSPITYEQYF.

This clone was recorded once. The V call is TRBV18, the J call TRBJ2-1; TRBD2 is a possible D gene (6 bases). The V end lost 3 bases, the J end lost 4 bases, and 13 bases lay between the germline ends. Germline-derived CDR1 and CDR2 are KGHSH and LQKENI. The CDR3 has 15 residues. The CDR3 region has the DNA TGTGCCAGCTCACCTTCGACGGGAGCGTACAATGAGCAGTTCTTC. It yields the protein CASSPSTGAYNEQFF.

This chain uses TRBV18 with TRBJ2-1; the match to TRBD2 covers 7 bases. The CDR3 sequence is 16 residues long. Germline CDR1 is KGHSH and CDR2 is LQKENI. V lost 6 bases, J lost 6 bases, and 14 bases stayed unmatched. The CDR3 bases are TGTGCCAGCTCCCTCCGCGGGCTAGCGGAGAGCAATGAGCAGTTCTTC. The encoded protein is CASSLRGLAESNEQFF.

A few counts support this clone. V is TRBV5-1 and J is TRBJ2-5, with 12 bases matching TRBD2. Germline assignment: CDR1 SGHRS and CDR2 YFSETQ. This CDR3 is 17 amino acids long. Losses at the gene ends were 1 base for V and 5 bases for J; bases not matched to a gene: 9. CDR3 amino acids: CASSLSLAGGPQETQYF. The CDR3 DNA is TGCGCCAGCAGCTTGAGTCTAGCGGGGGGGCCTCAGGAGACCCAGTACTTC.

V is TRBV2 and J is TRBJ1-1, with TRBD1 identical over 8 bases. With 6 bases clipped from V and 1 base from J, the junction kept 7 bases outside the gene matches. CDR3 length: 15 amino acids. CDR1 SNHLY and CDR2 FYNNEI come from the germline V gene. The CDR3 bases are TGTGCCAGCAGAGCCAGGGGGCTCGAGAACACTGAAGCTTTCTTT. Amino acid sequence: CASRARGLENTEAFF.

This chain links TRBV6-5 with TRBJ2-1; the match to TRBD1 covers 7 bases. Losses at the gene ends were 8 bases for V and 7 bases for J; bases not matched to a gene: 5. The CDR3 is 12 residues long. Germline CDR1 MNHEY, CDR2 SVGAGI. Here the CDR3 reads CASGDRPNEQFF. Here the CDR3 DNA reads TGTGCCAGCGGGGACAGACCGAATGAGCAGTTCTTC.

The CDR3 spells CASSQPSTSTDTQYF. In nucleotides, the CDR3 is TGCGCCAGCAGCCAACCCTCTACTAGCACAGATACGCAGTATTTT. The J gene is TRBJ2-3, the V gene TRBV4-1; D unclear. The ends were cut back, 2 bases at V and 0 bases at J, with 9 bases in the middle. The CDR3 is made up of 15 amino acids. CDR1 and CDR2 from the germline V gene are MGHRA and YSYEKL.

About this clone itself: The junction shows a germline mismatch at one end, possibly a read error. The CDR3 DNA is TGCGCCATTAACGGACAGGGTCAGGACTTC. It specifies CAINGQGQDF. The chain recombines TRBV5-1 with TRBJ2-5; 8 bases are shared with TRBD1. Germline V lookup: CDR1 SGHRS, CDR2 YFSETQ. CDR3 length equals 10 residues. The whole variable domain, remainder taken from reference TRBV5-1 and TRBJ2-5, is KAGVTQTPRYLIKTRGQQVTLSCSPISGHRSVSWYQQTPGQGLQFLFEYFSETQRNKGNFPGRFSGRQFSNSRSEMNVSTLELGDSALYLCAINGQGQDFGPGTRLLVL.

The sample holds one count of this clone. This chain links TRBV20-1 with TRBJ2-5; D is unresolved. The germline gives CDR1 DFQATT, CDR2 SNEGSKA (reference sequence). Trimming left V 6 bases short and J 5 bases short, with 10 bases between. The CDR3 consists of 11 residues. CDR3 in amino acids: CSAGARETQYF. In DNA, the CDR3 is TGCAGTGCCGGCGCCAGGGAGACCCAGTACTTC.

This clone is a singleton in its sample. The genes are TRBV6-4 and TRBJ2-2, with TRBD2 identical over 8 bases. The CDR3 loop spans 19 amino acids. Per germline, CDR1 MRHNA and CDR2 SNTAGT. V lost 0 bases and J lost 0; bases outside the gene matches: 9. The CDR3 DNA reads TGTGCCAGCAGTGACTCAATGCCCTACGGGAGGGCGAACACCGGGGAGCTGTTTTTT. This translates into CASSDSMPYGRANTGELFF.

Written as DNA, the CDR3 is TGTGCCAGCAGCACGGCACAGTACAATGAAAAACTGTTTTTT. This gives the protein CASSTAQYNEKLFF. V and J are TRBV27 and TRBJ1-4, with D uncertain. Trimming removed 6 bases at V and 5 bases at J, with 13 bases between. This CDR3 has 14 residues. From germline, CDR1 is MNHEY and CDR2 SMNVEV (reference sequence).

This clone was counted once. This sequence joins TRBV19 and TRBJ2-2, with 7 bases fitting TRBD2. The trim removed 5 bases at V and 4 bases at J, leaving 4 bases unmatched. The length of the CDR3 is 14 residues. CDR1 and CDR2 (germline): LNHDA, SQIVND (reference sequence). This chain's CDR3 is CASSRGRGTGELFF. DNA for the CDR3: TGTGCCAGTAGTCGGGGGAGGGGCACCGGGGAGCTGTTTTTT. Supplemented by reference TRBV19 and TRBJ2-2, the full variable domain reads DGGITQSPKYLFRKEGQNVTLSCEQNLNHDAMYWYRQDPGQGLRLIYYSQIVNDFQKGDIAEGYSVSREKKESFPLTVTSAQKNPTAFYLCASSRGRGTGELFFGEGSRLTVL.

The rearrangement links TRBV10-2 to TRBJ1-2; TRBD1 is a possible D gene (6 bases). There are 13 residues in the CDR3. CDR1 is WSHSY, CDR2 SAAADI, per germline. V was cut by 7 bases and J by 3 bases, with 12 bases left in between. Written as DNA, the CDR3 is TGCGCCAGCACGCGACAGGCGGACTATGGCTACACCTTC. Protein: CASTRQADYGYTF.

The chain recombines TRBV19 with TRBJ1-1, with D uncertain. The CDR3 extends over 13 amino acids. Trimming took 4 bases from V and 4 from J, leaving 10 bases between them. The V gene's germline CDR1 is LNHDA and CDR2 SQIVND (reference sequence). The CDR3 DNA is TGTGCCAGTAGTAACCTTCCCAGCACTGAAGCTTTCTTT. Its translation: CASSNLPSTEAFF.

Only a few counts were recorded for this clone. The chain uses TRBV5-4 and TRBJ1-1; 10 bases agree with TRBD1. Losses at the gene ends were 3 bases for V and 5 bases for J; bases not matched to a gene: 7. Germline CDR1 reads SGHNT; CDR2 reads YYREEE (reference sequence). This CDR3 region has 15 residues. CDR3 residues: CASSSQTGGKTEAFF. In DNA form, the CDR3 reads TGTGCCAGCAGCTCGCAGACAGGGGGCAAAACTGAAGCTTTCTTT.

This clone was counted only a few times. This chain uses TRBV7-9 with TRBJ1-1; D may be TRBD1 (6 bases). The CDR3 loop spans 15 amino acids. Germline loops: CDR1 SEHNR, CDR2 FQNEAQ (reference sequence). The V end was cut by 5 bases, the J end by 5 bases, with 18 bases between. CDR3 sequence reads: CASSRQDRIETEAFF. CDR3 DNA: TGTGCCAGCAGCCGACAGGACCGTATTGAGACTGAAGCTTTCTTT.

This clone showed up just a few times. The chain joins TRBV7-2 to TRBJ2-7; 9 nucleotides line up with TRBD2. This CDR3 region has 15 residues. Germline V lookup: CDR1 SGHTA, CDR2 FQGNSA. V was pared by 5 bases and J by 7 bases, with 12 bases of the junction left unmatched. In DNA form, the CDR3 reads TGTGCCAGCAGCGGCGGGCTAGCGGGAACCCGGGAGCAGTACTTC. This sequence encodes CASSGGLAGTREQYF.

This clone has just a few counts. The genes are TRBV7-9 and TRBJ2-1; TRBD2 aligns across 10 bases. The CDR3 runs to 16 residues. Germline V lookup: CDR1 SEHNR, CDR2 FQNEAQ (reference sequence). The V gene end was trimmed by 10 bases and the J gene end by 1 base; junction bases not matched to a gene: 10. The CDR3 region has the DNA TGTGCCACCGATGGGGCTAGCGGGAGATCCTACAATGAGCAGTTCTTC. Encoded protein: CATDGASGRSYNEQFF.

The rearrangement links TRBV9 to TRBJ2-2; D remains unclear. Trimming removed 0 bases from V and 2 bases from J, with 11 bases in between. The CDR3 loop spans 16 amino acids. CDR1 and CDR2 (germline): SGDLS, YYNGEE. The CDR3 DNA follows: TGTGCCAGCAGCGTAGACCCCCAGGTCAACACCGGGGAGCTGTTTTTT. Its translation is CASSVDPQVNTGELFF.

The V gene is TRBV6-1, the J gene TRBJ1-5, with D tentatively TRBD1 (6 bases). V was trimmed by 0 bases and J by 7 bases, leaving 10 bases between them. The CDR3 extends over 14 amino acids. Germline CDR1 MNHNS, CDR2 SASEGT. The CDR3 nucleotides read TGTGCCAGCAGTGAAGCACAGGGATGGCAGCCCCAGCATTTT. It is translated as CASSEAQGWQPQHF.

This clone was seen more than once but under ten times. CDR3 sequence reads: CASSLLSGNTGELFF. The CDR3 DNA follows: TGTGCCAGCAGTTTATTGTCCGGGAACACCGGGGAGCTGTTTTTT. This chain connects TRBV28 to TRBJ2-2; D unclear. Per germline, CDR1 MDHEN and CDR2 SYDVKM. Trimming left V 1 base short and J 1 base short, with 7 bases between. The CDR3 runs to 15 residues.

V is TRBV5-1 and J is TRBJ2-7; D is possibly TRBD1 (6 bases). Germline V gives CDR1 SGHRS, CDR2 YFSETQ. The CDR3 covers 14 residues. V was pared by 3 bases and J by 5 bases, with 15 bases between. CDR3 loop: CASSSTGPRDEQYF. Here the CDR3 DNA reads TGCGCCAGCAGCTCTACAGGGCCTCGGGACGAGCAGTACTTC.

This clone was counted a single time. V and J are TRBV30 and TRBJ2-3, with D possibly matching TRBD2 (5 bases). The germline V and J ends were trimmed by 0 bases and 5 bases, with 9 bases remaining between them. CDR3 length equals 13 residues. CDR1 is GTSNPN, CDR2 SVGIG, per germline (reference sequence). The chain's CDR3 is CAWSVWTVDTQYF. Here the CDR3 DNA reads TGTGCCTGGAGTGTCTGGACTGTAGATACGCAGTATTTT.

About this clone itself: The junction does not match germline at one end; this may be a read error. The CDR3 bases are TGTTCCAGCAGCTTAGCGCTAAATAGTCCTAGCACAGATACGCAGTATTTT. Encoded protein: CSSSLALNSPSTDTQYF. The gene calls are TRBV7-9 and TRBJ2-3; the D gene is possibly TRBD2 (5 bases). This CDR3 region has 17 residues. Germline loops: CDR1 SEHNR, CDR2 FQNEAQ (reference sequence). The entire variable domain, with the rest obtained from reference TRBV7-9 and TRBJ2-3, is as follows: DTGVSQNPRHKITKRGQNVTFRCDPISEHNRLYWYRQTLGQGPEFLTYFQNEAQLEKSRLLSDRFSAERPKGSFSTLEIQRTEQGDSAMYLCSSSLALNSPSTDTQYFGPGTRLTVL.

This clone was counted only a few times. The chain carries TRBV2 and TRBJ1-2; 9 bases align to TRBD1. The CDR3 contains 15 residues. Germline V gene lookup returns CDR1 SNHLY and CDR2 FYNNEI. Trimming took 4 bases from V and 4 from J; bases not matched to a gene: 7. The CDR3 DNA reads as TGTGCCAGCAGTGCGGGACAGGGAGACCTCTATGGCTACACCTTC. It yields the protein CASSAGQGDLYGYTF.

The sample holds a few counts of this clone. The chain links TRBV9 to TRBJ2-3; 11 nucleotides agree with TRBD2. This CDR3 is built from 17 residues. The V gene's germline CDR1 is SGDLS and CDR2 YYNGEE. V gave up 0 bases and J gave up 2 bases; unmatched junction bases: 5. CDR3 bases: TGTGCCAGCAGCGTAGCCCCGGGACTAGCGGACACAGATACGCAGTATTTT. Amino acid sequence: CASSVAPGLADTDTQYF.

The chain joins TRBV4-1 to TRBJ2-7; 8 bases match TRBD1. J gave up 2 bases and V 2 bases, and 5 bases lay outside the gene matches. The CDR3 sequence is 15 residues long. In germline, CDR1 is MGHRA, CDR2 YSYEKL. CDR3 DNA sequence: TGCGCCAGCAGCCAATTCGGACAGGGTGCCTACGAGCAGTACTTC. Amino acid sequence: CASSQFGQGAYEQYF.

This clone has just a few counts. V gene TRBV30 combines with J gene TRBJ1-2, with 7 bases that match TRBD1. The CDR3 runs 14 residues. In germline, CDR1 is GTSNPN, CDR2 SVGIG (reference sequence). The junction had 8 bases not matched to a gene; V was cut back by 0 bases and J by 7 bases. This CDR3 is CAWSVQGQFTGYTF. The CDR3 DNA sequence: TGTGCCTGGAGTGTACAGGGACAGTTTACTGGCTACACCTTC.